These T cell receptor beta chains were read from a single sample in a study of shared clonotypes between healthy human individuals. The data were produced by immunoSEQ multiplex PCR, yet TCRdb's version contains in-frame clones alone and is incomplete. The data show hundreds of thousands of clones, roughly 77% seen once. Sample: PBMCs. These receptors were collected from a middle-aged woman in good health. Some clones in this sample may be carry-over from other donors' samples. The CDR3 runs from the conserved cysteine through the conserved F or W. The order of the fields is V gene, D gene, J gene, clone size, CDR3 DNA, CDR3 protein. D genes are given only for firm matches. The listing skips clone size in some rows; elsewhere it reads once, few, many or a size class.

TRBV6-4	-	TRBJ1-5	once	TGTGCCAGCAGTGCTTCGCCAGATAGCAATCAGCCCCAGCATTTT	CASSASPDSNQPQHF
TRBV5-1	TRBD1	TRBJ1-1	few	TGCGCCAGCGAGAGGACAGGGGGAACTGAAGCTTTCTTT	CASERTGGTEAFF
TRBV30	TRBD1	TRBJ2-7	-	TGTGCCTGGAGATACAGGGGAAGGAACGAGCAGTACTTC	CAWRYRGRNEQYF
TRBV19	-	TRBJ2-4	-	TGTGCCAGTAGTAGAATTATTACGGAGGAAAGGGGCAAGAACATTCAGTACTTC	CASSRIITEERGKNIQYF
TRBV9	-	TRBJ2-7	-	TGTGCCAGCAGCGCCGACTCTAGCTCCTACGAGCAGTACTTC	CASSADSSSYEQYF
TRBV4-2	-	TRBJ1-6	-	TGTGCCAGCAGCTACAGTTGGACCGGCCTGAATAATTCACCCCTCCACTTT	CASSYSWTGLNNSPLHF
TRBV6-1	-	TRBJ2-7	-	TGTGCCAGCAGTGAAGCCCCTGGGGGTCCTACGATATACTTC	CASSEAPGGPTIYF
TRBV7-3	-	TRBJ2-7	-	TGTGCCAGCAGCTGGGGGGCGTCCTACGAGCAGTACTTC	CASSWGASYEQYF
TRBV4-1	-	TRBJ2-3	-	TGCGCCAGCAGCCTAAATTCCGTAGGGGGGAGAACAGATACGCAGTATTTT	CASSLNSVGGRTDTQYF
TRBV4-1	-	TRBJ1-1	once	TGCGCCAGCAGCCACTCATCCATGCTCAGGGCGAACACTGAAGCTTTCTTT	CASSHSSMLRANTEAFF
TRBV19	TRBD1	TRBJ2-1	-	TGTGCCAGTAGTATAGGAAGGGACAGCTACAATGAGCAGTTCTTC	CASSIGRDSYNEQFF
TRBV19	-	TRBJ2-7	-	TGTGCCAGTAGTCCCGGAAGTAGCGACGAGCAGTACTTC	CASSPGSSDEQYF
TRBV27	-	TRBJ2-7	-	TGCGCCAGCAGTCTCTACGAGCAGTACTTC	CASSLYEQYF
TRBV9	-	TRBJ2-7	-	TGTGCCAGCAGCGGAGGATTAGGGGTAATTTACGAGCAGTACTTC	CASSGGLGVIYEQYF
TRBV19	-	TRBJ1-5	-	TGTGCCAGTAGTATAGGGACAGCCGACAATCAGCCCCAGCATTTT	CASSIGTADNQPQHF
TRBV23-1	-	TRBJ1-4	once	TGCGCCAGCACCCAAGTCGGGATCCTATTTCATGAAAAACTGTTTTTT	CASTQVGILFHEKLFF
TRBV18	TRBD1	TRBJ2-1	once	TGTGCCAGCTCACCACCCGGACAGGACGTGAACAATGAGCAGTTCTTC	CASSPPGQDVNNEQFF
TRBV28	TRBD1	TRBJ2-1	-	TGTGCCAGCAGTTTATTTCTGGGGGACAGGGCGTGGGGTGAGCAGTTCTTC	CASSLFLGDRAWGEQFF
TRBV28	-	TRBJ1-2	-	TGTGCCAGCAGTTCCGGACGGGTCTATGGCTACACCTTC	CASSSGRVYGYTF
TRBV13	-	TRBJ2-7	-	TGTGCCAGCAGCTTAGGCGGGCCAGGGAGCTCCTACGAGCAGTACTTC	CASSLGGPGSSYEQYF
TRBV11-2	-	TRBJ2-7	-	TGTGCCAGCAGCGTGACTTCCTACGAGCAGTACTTC	CASSVTSYEQYF
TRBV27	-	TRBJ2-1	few	TGTGCCAGCAGTTTATTAGCGTACCGAACCTACAATGAGCAGTTCTTC	CASSLLAYRTYNEQFF
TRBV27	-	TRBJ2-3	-	TGTGCCAGCAGTTTACAAGGGTTTGCATCAGATACGCAGTATTTT	CASSLQGFASDTQYF
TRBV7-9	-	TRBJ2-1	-	TGTGCCAGCGCACAAGGGGTTTACAATGAGCAGTTCTTC	CASAQGVYNEQFF
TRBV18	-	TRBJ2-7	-	TGTGCCAGCTCCCCCCGGGCAGGAGCAATATCCTACGAGCAGTACTTC	CASSPRAGAISYEQYF
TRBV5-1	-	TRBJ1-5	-	TGCGCCAGCAGCTTGGCTGTCGATCAGCCCCAGCATTTT	CASSLAVDQPQHF
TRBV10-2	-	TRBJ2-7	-	TGCGCCAGCAGTGAGTCAGGGGCTAACGAGCAGTACTTC	CASSESGANEQYF
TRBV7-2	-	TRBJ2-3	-	TGTGCCAGCAGCTTACGGCCTAGCACAGATACGCAGTATTTT	CASSLRPSTDTQYF
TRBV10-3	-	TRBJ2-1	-	TGTGCCATCAGCGGACTAACCTACAATGAGCAGTTCTTC	CAISGLTYNEQFF
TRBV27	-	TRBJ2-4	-	TGTGCCAGCAGCACACCAGGGATGCTAGCCAAAAACATTCAGTACTTC	CASSTPGMLAKNIQYF
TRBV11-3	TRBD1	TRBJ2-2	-	TGTGCCAGCAGCTCCTTCCAGGACAGGGGGGGAACCGGGGAGCTGTTTTTT	CASSSFQDRGGTGELFF
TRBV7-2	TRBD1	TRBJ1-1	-	TGTGCCAGCAGCGATAACAGGGGGCGGGAGACTGAAGCTTTCTTT	CASSDNRGRETEAFF
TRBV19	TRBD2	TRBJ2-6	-	TGTGCCAGTACCCAAAAACGAGCGGGAGGGGGCAGCTCTGGGGCCAACGTCCTGACTTTC	CASTQKRAGGGSSGANVLTF
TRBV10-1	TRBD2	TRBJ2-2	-	TGCGCCAGCAGAGGACTAGCGGGAGGGCCCGGGGAGCTGTTTTTT	CASRGLAGGPGELFF
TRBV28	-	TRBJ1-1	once	TGTGCCAGCAGGCCCGGATGGGCTGAAGCTTTCTTT	CASRPGWAEAFF
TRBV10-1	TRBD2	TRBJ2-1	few	TGCGCCAGCAGTGAGTCAGCGGGAGGGCCCGTCAGCTCCTACAATGAGCAGTTCTTC	CASSESAGGPVSSYNEQFF
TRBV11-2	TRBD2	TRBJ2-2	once	TGTGCCAGCTTCCCCCCCCTAGCGGGACACACCGGGGAGCTGTTTTTT	CASFPPLAGHTGELFF
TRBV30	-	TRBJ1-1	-	TGTGCCTGGAGTTCCCTCGGGGTCTACACTGAAGCTTTCTTT	CAWSSLGVYTEAFF
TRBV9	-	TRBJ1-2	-	TGTGCCAGCAGCGGCCCCGGGGGGTCGAACTATGGCTACACCTTC	CASSGPGGSNYGYTF
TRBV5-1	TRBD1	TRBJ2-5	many	TGCGCCAGCAGCAACGGCCCGGGACAGGGTGAGACCCAGTACTTC	CASSNGPGQGETQYF
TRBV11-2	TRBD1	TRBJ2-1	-	TGTGCCAGCAGCTTGGGACAGAACTACAATGAGCAGTTCTTC	CASSLGQNYNEQFF
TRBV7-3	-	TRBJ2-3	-	TGTGCCAGCAGCTCCAACGGCGGCGCCCAGCGCGGTACGCAGTATTTT	CASSSNGGAQRGTQYF
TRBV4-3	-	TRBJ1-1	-	TGCGCCAGCAGCCAAAGCGAGGAGAACACTGAAGCTTTCTTT	CASSQSEENTEAFF
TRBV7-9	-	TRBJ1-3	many	TGTGCCAGCAGCGCCTCAGAATTCTCTGGAAACACCATATATTTT	CASSASEFSGNTIYF
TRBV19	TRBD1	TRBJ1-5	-	TGTGCCAGTAGTTACACAGGGGGGAGCAATCAGCCCCAGCATTTT	CASSYTGGSNQPQHF
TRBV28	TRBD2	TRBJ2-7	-	TGTGCCAGCAGTGGCCGACTAGCGGCATCCTACGAGCAGTACTTC	CASSGRLAASYEQYF
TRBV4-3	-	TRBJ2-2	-	TGCGCCAGCAGCCAAATGTTTGGCGGGAACACCGGGGAGCTGTTTTTT	CASSQMFGGNTGELFF
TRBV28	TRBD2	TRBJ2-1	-	TGTGCCAGCGATCCGGAGCGGGGGGCCTACAATGAGCAGTTCTTC	CASDPERGAYNEQFF
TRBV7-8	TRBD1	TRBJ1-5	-	TGTGCCAGCAGCCAGACCCCCCGGGGACAGAATCAGCCCCAGCATTTT	CASSQTPRGQNQPQHF
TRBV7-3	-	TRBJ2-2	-	TGTGCCAGCAGCTCGGTCCTTAGCGGGGAGCTGTTTTTT	CASSSVLSGELFF
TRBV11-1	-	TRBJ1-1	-	TGTGCCAGCAGCTTAGCGAATCGGGGGGGCACTGAAGCTTTCTTT	CASSLANRGGTEAFF
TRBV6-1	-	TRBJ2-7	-	TGTGCCAGCCAATTCCTAGCGCAGAGCTCCTACGAGCAGTACTTC	CASQFLAQSSYEQYF